These 9 T cell receptor beta chains were all obtained from the same sample, sequenced in a study of T cell responses to AZD1222 COVID-19 vaccine. Produced via immunoSEQ multiplex PCR; TCRdb's table is partial and in-frame only. The table records tens of thousands of clones, over 80% of them present only once. This specimen consisted of peripheral blood, obtained on day 0 of AZD1222 vaccination. These receptors all stem from an adult in good health.

The chain uses TRBV9 and TRBJ1-3; 7 bases match TRBD1. Trimming at V came to 4 bases and at J to 0 bases, leaving 7 bases not matched to a gene. The germline V gene encodes CDR1 SGDLS and CDR2 YYNGEE. CDR3 size: 16 residues. DNA of the CDR3: TGTGCCAGCAGCTCGGGACAGCTGGACTCTGGAAACACCATATATTTT. This encodes CASSSGQLDSGNTIYF.

The rearrangement links TRBV9 to TRBJ2-5; D remains ambiguous. Germline V lookup: CDR1 SGDLS, CDR2 YYNGEE. Between the trimmed V and J ends, which lost 6 bases and 5 bases, there was a span of 14 bases. The CDR3 runs to 13 residues. The CDR3 loop is CASKSPDMETQYF. CDR3 nucleotide sequence: TGTGCCAGCAAAAGCCCCGACATGGAGACCCAGTACTTC.

This sequence joins TRBV20-1 and TRBJ2-7; possible D gene TRBD2, 5 bases. Germline V lookup: CDR1 DFQATT, CDR2 SNEGSKA (reference sequence). Trimming pared 3 bases from V and 3 bases from J, leaving 6 bases between. The CDR3 is 11 amino acids. The CDR3 coding sequence is TGCAGTGCTAGCGGGAACTACGAGCAGTACTTC. It yields the protein CSASGNYEQYF.

The chain couples TRBV19 to TRBJ1-6; D is undetermined. CDR1 and CDR2 from the germline V gene are LNHDA and SQIVND (reference sequence). The CDR3 runs to 14 residues. Trimming took off 3 bases at V and 9 bases at J, with 12 bases between the two ends. CDR3 nucleotide sequence: TGTGCCAGTAGTATTTGGGGAATTGGTTCACCCCTCCACTTT. Amino acid sequence: CASSIWGIGSPLHF. The complete variable domain, with remaining parts taken from reference TRBV19 and TRBJ1-6, reads DGGITQSPKYLFRKEGQNVTLSCEQNLNHDAMYWYRQDPGQGLRLIYYSQIVNDFQKGDIAEGYSVSREKKESFPLTVTSAQKNPTAFYLCASSIWGIGSPLHFGNGTRLTVT.

This clone was recorded once. The chain employs TRBV29-1 and TRBJ1-1; 12 nucleotides agree with TRBD1. With V trimmed by 6 bases and J by 4 bases, 12 bases remained unmatched. Germline CDR1 is SQVTM and CDR2 is ANQGSEA. The CDR3 contains 16 residues. The CDR3 region has the DNA TGCAGCGTCCCACCCGGGACAGGGGGCCGTCGCACTGAAGCTTTCTTT. This translates into CSVPPGTGGRRTEAFF.

V is TRBV4-2 and J is TRBJ1-5, with TRBD1 as a possible D gene (5 bases). CDR3 length equals 14 residues. V shed 5 bases and J shed 3 bases, with 11 bases lying between them. The germline V gene has CDR1 LGHNA and CDR2 YNFKEQ. In DNA form, the CDR3 reads TGTGCCAGCAGCTCAGGACAATACAATCAGCCCCAGCATTTT. Translation gives CASSSGQYNQPQHF.

The chain carries TRBV18 and TRBJ1-6, with D unclear. Germline lookup yields CDR1 KGHSH and CDR2 LQKENI. This CDR3 has 14 residues. Trimming stripped 1 base from V and 8 bases from J, with 9 bases between. In nucleotides, the CDR3 is TGTGCCAGCTCACCACTCCGGCCGGATTCACCCCTCCACTTT. It yields the protein CASSPLRPDSPLHF. Together with reference TRBV18 and TRBJ1-6, the CDR3 gives the full variable domain: NAGVMQNPRHLVRRRGQEARLRCSPMKGHSHVYWYRQLPEEGLKFMVYLQKENIIDESGMPKERFSAEFPKEGPSILRIQQVVRGDSAAYFCASSPLRPDSPLHFGNGTRLTVT.

This sequence joins TRBV19 and TRBJ1-1; weak D call: TRBD1 (5 bases). This CDR3 has 15 amino acids. The V gene's germline CDR1 is LNHDA and CDR2 SQIVND (reference sequence). V was cut by 6 bases and J by 5 bases, with 19 bases left in between. The CDR3 spells CASSRLGGVDTEAFF. In nucleotides, the CDR3 is TGTGCCAGTAGCCGCCTGGGGGGGGTAGATACTGAAGCTTTCTTT.

The chain joins TRBV10-2 to TRBJ2-7, with unresolved D. The CDR3 loop spans 12 amino acids. Germline CDR1 WSHSY, CDR2 SAAADI. Trimming left V 5 bases short and J 4 bases short, with 9 bases between. DNA for the CDR3: TGCGCCAGCAGTCGACCGTTTTACGAGCAGTACTTC. Translated, it gives CASSRPFYEQYF.